This T cell receptor (beta chain) was sequenced in a study of regulatory dendritic cells for organ transplantation. Whole-study results and caveats: Among resting subsets, memory CD8+ cells contained the most alloreactive clonotypes. Mature dendritic cells appeared to drive more memory CD8+ clonal expansion than regulatory ones. Naive T cells showed high diversity, memory cells less, memory CD8+ least.

FACS sorted CD4+ or CD8+ T cells into CD45RA+ naive and CD45RO+ memory. The assay was immunoSEQ multiplex PCR, and TCRdb's table has in-frame clones only and misses some. The data show about 28,000 clones, 82% seen once. Remarks on this clone: Its specificity is not known.

This CDR3 comprises 15 residues. J gave up 2 bases and V 1 base, and 8 bases lay outside the gene matches. Germline V gene data show CDR1 as SQVTM and CDR2 as ANQGSEA. Material for sequencing was naive CD8+ T cells from blood. Documented subset: CD45RA+ naive T cells. The origin of this receptor is a human donor in good health. This chain joins TRBV29-1 and TRBJ2-7; 7 bases align to TRBD1. The CDR3 DNA reads as TGCAGCGTTGAAGGGATTCGACAGGGTGCCTACGAGCAGTACTTC. This encodes CSVEGIRQGAYEQYF.